Reported below is one T cell receptor (beta chain). What antigen it recognizes has not been identified. Base quality data are lacking; no much larger clone is found one base away. The library was produced with the immunoSEQ multiplex PCR assay. For the multiplex PCR, a mixture combining 60 forward primers for TCR Vbeta segments and 13 reverse primers for TCR Jbeta segments was used. The CDR3 region of rearranged TCR beta genes was amplified from genomic DNA by a multiplex PCR assay. The Illumina HiSeq System was used to sequence the amplified TCR beta libraries as 87-base-pair reads. The authors processed their data as follows. Across the 600 to 700 repertoires, a later analysis counted some 81 million unique TCR beta chains, around 11 million of which were shared by at least two donors. To remove PCR and sequencing errors, raw reads were error-corrected and collapsed into unique sequences using a nearest-neighbor algorithm that merged closely related sequences. CDR3 sequences were aligned to IMGT reference sequences to assign V, D and J gene segments. For a sequence to be retained, a match of at least six nucleotides to both a V gene segment and a J gene segment was required. Rearrangements were called productive when the CDR3 lacked stop codons and stayed in frame with V and J; all others were non-productive. Following IMGT convention, CDR3 was defined as the stretch from the second conserved V-encoded cysteine up to the conserved J-encoded phenylalanine. The earlier analysis of about 560 of the donors excluded any sequence lacking an unambiguous match to a single V gene segment. An earlier analysis of roughly 590 of the donors called V segments functional above 56.7% productive rearrangements and segregating when the between-donor standard deviation exceeded 5%. To diagnose cytomegalovirus status from the catalog of TCR beta chain sequences, a statistical classification framework was built. In a later analysis, V and J genes were assigned by comparing TCR nucleotide sequences against IMGT/GENE-DB human TR gene sequences. The TCRdist pipeline was used in a later analysis to assign CDR3 sequences and most-parsimonious VDJ recombination scenarios. In a later analysis, each TCR beta chain was defined by its CDR3 amino acid sequence together with its V-gene family, and reads without a unique V-gene family were excluded. A later analysis removed 592 highly shared, low-generation-probability nucleotide sequences to deal with suspected cross-contamination and a sequencing artifact. For each public chain, a later analysis derived a clonal expansion index from normalized ranks of inferred template counts within each repertoire. Generation probabilities in a later analysis came from a VDJ recombination model fitted to out-of-frame rearrangements, and those results were checked against IGoR. In a later analysis, TCR-TCR, TCR-HLA and TCR-CMV co-occurrence was scored with hypergeometric tests, and a repertoire-size bias correction was applied to TCR pairs. False discovery rates were estimated in a later analysis by permuting HLA or CMV assignments 20 times. A later analysis grouped co-occurring TCRs with DBSCAN, adding TCRdist sequence similarity when clustering within HLA-allele-positive subsets. Repertoires with fewer than 30,000 or more than 120,000 public chains, plus five repertoires with anomalous nucleotide sharing, were excluded from co-occurrence clustering. The clones in this table, taken by TCRdb from immuneACCESS, are in-frame only. Not every clone is retained; where verified, under half of the shortfall comes from an unresolved V gene, and the cause of the rest is unknown. For V, J and clone size, that table is used; D and trimming come from the DNA. The sample table records around 110,000 clones; approximately 76% of these occur just once. The top ten clones comprise approximately 2.2% of the sample.

The cohort comprised some 730 healthy bone marrow donors. At the time of sampling, all cohort members were nominally healthy, though unrecorded immune exposures were likely present. The donor was CMV seronegative and was included in the group of about 400 seronegative cohort members. Each donor provided a peripheral blood sample, and peripheral blood mononuclear cells were used for TCR beta sequencing. The Qiagen DNeasy Blood Extraction Kit was used to extract genomic DNA from the blood cell samples. This record belongs to a study of cytomegalovirus exposure and HLA in healthy donors (dated by TCRdb to 2015 to 2018). About the investigation overall: In an earlier analysis of fewer than 750 of the donors, 250 to 350 Gb of sequence data and some 100 million unique TCR beta sequences from about 179 million T cells were reported. Of the roughly 400 genotyped donors, around 81% fell in the genetic ancestry cluster associated with self-reported Caucasian donors. An early release covering 550 to 700 HLA-typed donors comprised about 290 gigabases of sequencing data and approximately 85 million unique TCR sequences. Among 300 to 500 genotyped donors of the cohort, an average of around 250,000 unique TCR beta nucleotide sequences was sequenced per donor, of which about 18% were non-productive. HLA typing covered class I and class II loci at four-digit resolution. Along with the approximately 700-subject first cohort, a separate validation cohort of over a hundred different subjects was used. To predict cytomegalovirus infection status, the study brought together high-throughput TCR immunosequencing, statistical association of individual TCRs with disease status, and machine learning. About five DR-DQ haplotypes were treated as single units for association and clustering because of strong linkage in the cohort. To decide whether each TCR beta V gene segment behaved as functional or pseudogenic, an earlier analysis of approximately 620 of the donors relied on high-throughput TCR beta sequencing. All discovery cohort repertoires had been generated using a single sequencing platform. In a later analysis, previously published TCR beta repertoires from 666 donors were re-analyzed and high-resolution HLA genotyping was added so that TCR occurrence patterns could be studied. Rather than drawing on any new phenotypic data, the later analysis identified candidate immune exposures from TCR beta sequences and the way those sequences occurred across donors. The number of typed donors differed by locus: 629-630 for A, B, C, DRB1 and DQB1; 500 to 550 for DQA1; over 600 for DPA1; and roughly 450 for DPB1. Donor age, sex, ethnicity and CMV serostatus were compiled alongside the repertoire data. The study used immunosequencing to profile the T cell repertoires of several hundred subjects and linked those repertoires to cytomegalovirus serostatus. The study aimed to test whether cataloging public T cell receptors could reveal signatures of past pathogen exposure. A later genetic analysis took genome-wide SNP genotypes for about 55% of the roughly 700 donors and used that subset as a discovery cohort.

Points the paper makes about the study in general: The authors suggested that the approach could potentially be generalized to other disease states and immunological phenotypes. In both the original and validation cohorts, the classifier was reported to diagnose cytomegalovirus status with high specificity and sensitivity. A later analysis found that TCR association rates varied across HLA loci, with DRB1 alleles showing the most associated TCRs and HLA-C alleles the fewest. Because counts were too low, seventeen rarely observed V segments, including chromosome 9 orphons, were excluded from the earlier analysis of about 500 of the donors. The sequencing pipeline was judged likely to have produced a cluster of highly shared sequence variants as a technical artifact. In vitro tests confirmed that a few of the cytomegalovirus-associated TCR beta chains recognize cytomegalovirus antigens. In an earlier analysis of 500 to 650 of the donors, most TCR beta V segments appeared in productive rearrangements about 90% or about 30% of the time, broadly matching IMGT annotations. Some IMGT-functional V segments, including TRBV6-2 and TRBV6-3, could not be distinguished by the 87-base-pair reads and were therefore excluded. HLA typing was unavailable for some donors at each locus, so association tests used only the typed subset. A later analysis found that most CMV-associated TCR beta chains appeared HLA-restricted, with HLA associations seemingly driven largely by CMV exposure. According to a later genetic analysis, donors in an Asian-associated ancestry cluster had fewer N-insertions in productive TCRs than the approximately 710-donor mean. Linkage disequilibrium might explain the correlated functional status among segregating V segments, but an unknown experimental factor could not be ruled out. In a later analysis, HLA-associated TCR beta chains were found to be more clonally expanded and to have lower generation probabilities than equally common non-associated chains. When HLA alleles, especially DR and DQ, strongly co-occurred, TCR associations were difficult to assign to individual alleles. According to a later analysis, parvovirus B19, influenza, CMV and Epstein-Barr virus appeared linked to several top co-occurrence clusters. An association between a missense DCLRE1C variant and V-gene and J-gene trimming of TCR beta chains was found in a later genetic analysis and replicated in an independent cohort. A further reported finding was that TCR beta sequences accurately predicted the HLA-A and HLA-B alleles for most subjects in the first cohort. A total of roughly 160 TCR beta chains were listed by the study as associated with cytomegalovirus. Immune exposure information for the cohort was limited to CMV serostatus. Most TCR sequences were seen in very few donors, while some public TCRs were found in many individuals. Specific HLA alleles were associated with more than 15,000 TCR beta sequences at a false discovery rate of 0.05 in a later analysis. This cohort had only TCR beta chains sequenced, and the lack of alpha or paired-chain data limited which features could be detected. Sequencing depth was assumed to be roughly uniform across donors in the presence/absence analyses, though that assumption may not hold.

The germline V gene gives CDR1 as LGHNA and CDR2 as YSLEER. The CDR3 runs 16 amino acids, cysteine and phenylalanine included. Kept here is only the CDR3 DNA, which spans 48 bases and is read in frame from base 1. Unmatched junction bases come to 10, with V trimmed by 1 base and J by 5 bases. The TCR sequence derives from a man between 18 and 35 years old in good health and CMV-seronegative. Sequences were obtained from PBMCs. The sequence is built from TRBV4-3 and TRBJ2-5, with 7 bases in between that match TRBD2. The CDR3 in this case is CASSQVGGVVRETQYF. Here is the DNA: TGCGCCAGCAGCCAAGTGGGGGGGGTTGTGCGGGAGACCCAGTACTTC.